This T cell receptor beta chain was documented in a study of molecular identifiers for immune sequencing clone quantification. TCRdb used MiXCR to reprocess the PCR reads, holding one entry per CDR3 protein. The sample carries about 97,000 distinct CDR3 sequences, about 24% recorded once. The CDR3 contains 11 residues. Trimming left V 7 bases short and J 5 bases short, with 8 bases between. Using a CD8+CD4-CCR7+CD45RA+ phenotype, naive CD8 T cells were sorted. The TCR was taken from a human donor in good health. Some libraries in this study had Jurkat cell RNA spiked in. The chain links TRBV12-3 or TRBV12-4 to TRBJ1-1; no clear D gene. Material: naive CD8+ T cells from blood, with Jurkat cell RNA spiked in. Subset indicated: FACS-sorted CD8+CD4-CCR7+CD45RA+ naive T cells. The CDR3 DNA sequence: TGTGCCAGCAAAGGTGGGACTGAAGCTTTCTTT. Protein: CASKGGTEAFF.